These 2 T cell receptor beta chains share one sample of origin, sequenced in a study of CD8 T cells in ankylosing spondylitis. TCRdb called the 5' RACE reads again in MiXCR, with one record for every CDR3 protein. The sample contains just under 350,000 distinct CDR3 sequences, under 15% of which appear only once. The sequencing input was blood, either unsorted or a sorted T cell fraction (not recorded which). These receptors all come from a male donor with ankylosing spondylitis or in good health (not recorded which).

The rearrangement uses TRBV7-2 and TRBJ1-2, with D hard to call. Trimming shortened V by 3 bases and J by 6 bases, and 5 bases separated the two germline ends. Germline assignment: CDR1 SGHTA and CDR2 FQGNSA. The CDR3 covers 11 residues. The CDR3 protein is CASSFYNGYTF. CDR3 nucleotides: TGTGCCAGCAGCTTTTACAATGGCTACACCTTC.

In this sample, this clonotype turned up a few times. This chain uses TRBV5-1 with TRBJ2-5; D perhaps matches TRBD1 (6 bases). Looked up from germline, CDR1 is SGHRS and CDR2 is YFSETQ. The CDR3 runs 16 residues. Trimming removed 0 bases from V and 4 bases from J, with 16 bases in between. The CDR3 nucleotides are TGCGCCAGCAGCTTGGGGGCGTTGGTACAGGGAGAGACCCAGTACTTC. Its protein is CASSLGALVQGETQYF.